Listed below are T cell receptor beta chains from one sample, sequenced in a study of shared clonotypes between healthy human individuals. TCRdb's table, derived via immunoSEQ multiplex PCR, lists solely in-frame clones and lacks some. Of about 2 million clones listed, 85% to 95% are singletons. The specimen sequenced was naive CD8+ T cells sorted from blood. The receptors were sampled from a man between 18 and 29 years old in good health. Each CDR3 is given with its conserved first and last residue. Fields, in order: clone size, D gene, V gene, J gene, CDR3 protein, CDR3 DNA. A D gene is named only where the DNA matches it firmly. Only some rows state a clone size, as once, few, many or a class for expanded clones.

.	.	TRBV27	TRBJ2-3	CASSLAGLSSTDTQYF	TGTGCCAGCAGTTTAGCGGGGTTATCTAGCACAGATACGCAGTATTTT
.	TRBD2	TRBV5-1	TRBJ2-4	CASSFGEGNIQYF	TGCGCCAGCAGCTTTGGGGAGGGAAACATTCAGTACTTC
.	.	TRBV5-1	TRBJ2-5	CASSLADEETQYF	TGCGCCAGCAGCTTGGCCGACGAAGAGACCCAGTACTTC
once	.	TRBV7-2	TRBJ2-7	CASSFSLDQSVEQYF	TGTGCCAGCAGCTTCTCTCTAGACCAGTCCGTCGAGCAGTACTTC
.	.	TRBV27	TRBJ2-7	CAIRRMARVYHSCSSRYEQYF	TGTGCCATCCGACGGATGGCCCGGGTATACCACTCATGTTCCTCCCGCTACGAGCAGTACTTC
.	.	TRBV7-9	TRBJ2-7	CASSPPQGYEQYF	TGTGCCAGCAGTCCACCCCAAGGGTACGAGCAGTACTTC
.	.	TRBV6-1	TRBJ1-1	CASALGPEAFF	TGTGCCAGCGCACTCGGGCCCGAAGCTTTCTTT
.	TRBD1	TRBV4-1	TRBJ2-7	CASSLWGQGTNEQYF	TGCGCCAGCAGCCTATGGGGACAGGGGACAAACGAGCAGTACTTC
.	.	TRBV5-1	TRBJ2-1	CASSAAGIEQFF	TGCGCCAGCAGCGCGGCAGGGATTGAGCAGTTCTTC
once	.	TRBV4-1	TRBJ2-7	CASSPVEGTSYEQYF	TGCGCCAGCAGCCCAGTAGAGGGAACAAGCTACGAGCAGTACTTC
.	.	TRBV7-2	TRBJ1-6	CASNLRTGLDNSPLHF	TGTGCCAGCAACCTACGGACGGGGCTGGATAATTCACCCCTCCACTTT
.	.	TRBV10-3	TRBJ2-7	CAISETGSHEQYF	TGTGCCATCAGTGAGACCGGTTCCCACGAGCAGTACTTC
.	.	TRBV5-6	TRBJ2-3	CASSLTPLTDTQYF	TGTGCCAGCAGCTTAACGCCCCTCACAGATACGCAGTATTTT
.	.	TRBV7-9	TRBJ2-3	CASSSLQRDTQYF	TGTGCCAGCAGCTCCCTACAGCGGGATACGCAGTATTTT
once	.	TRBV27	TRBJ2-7	CASSFGTDFYEQYF	TGTGCCAGCAGTTTCGGGACGGACTTCTACGAGCAGTACTTC
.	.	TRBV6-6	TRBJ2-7	CASSYDGTFQYF	TGTGCCAGCAGTTACGATGGGACATTTCAGTACTTC
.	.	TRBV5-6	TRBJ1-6	CASSLEGTLNSPLHF	TGTGCCAGCAGCTTGGAAGGGACACTGAATTCACCCCTCCACTTT
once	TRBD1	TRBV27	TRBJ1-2	CASSLSGRGRLGYGYTF	TGTGCCAGCAGTTTATCGGGCAGGGGGCGCTTGGGCTATGGCTACACCTTC
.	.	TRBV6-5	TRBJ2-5	CASSYLDRIQETQYF	TGTGCCAGCAGTTACTTGGACAGAATCCAAGAGACCCAGTACTTC
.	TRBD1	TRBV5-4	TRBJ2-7	CASSPRGTIEQYF	TGTGCCAGCAGCCCCAGGGGGACCATCGAGCAGTACTTC
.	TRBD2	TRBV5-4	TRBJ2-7	CASSLGAGRGDEQYF	TGTGCCAGCAGCTTGGGCGCAGGGAGGGGAGACGAGCAGTACTTC
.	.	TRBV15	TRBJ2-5	CATSRDTEAETQYF	TGTGCCACCAGCAGAGATACGGAGGCGGAGACCCAGTACTTC
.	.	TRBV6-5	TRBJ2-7	CASTPLGPPYEQYF	TGTGCCAGCACCCCGTTGGGACCTCCCTACGAGCAGTACTTC
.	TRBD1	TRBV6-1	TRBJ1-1	CASSEDRGGTEAFF	TGTGCCAGCAGTGAGGACAGGGGAGGCACTGAAGCTTTCTTT
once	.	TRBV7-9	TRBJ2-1	CASSADYNEQFF	TGTGCCAGCAGCGCTGATTACAATGAGCAGTTCTTC
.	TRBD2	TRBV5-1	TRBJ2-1	CASSPGTSLFYNEQFF	TGCGCCAGCAGCCCGGGGACTAGCCTATTCTACAATGAGCAGTTCTTC
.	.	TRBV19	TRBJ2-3	CASSIPQDREDTQYF	TGTGCCAGTAGTATCCCCCAGGACCGGGAGGATACGCAGTATTTT
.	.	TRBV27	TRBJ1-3	CASSLSGGSGNTIYF	TGTGCCAGCAGTTTATCTGGGGGCTCTGGAAACACCATATATTTT
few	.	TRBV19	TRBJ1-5	CASSIIRDYSNQPQHF	TGTGCCAGTAGTATAATCAGGGACTATAGCAATCAGCCCCAGCATTTT
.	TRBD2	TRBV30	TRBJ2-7	CAWSVAGLDLTEQYF	TGTGCCTGGAGTGTAGCGGGACTAGACCTGACAGAGCAGTACTTC
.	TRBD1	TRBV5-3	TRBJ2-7	CARSPRDRGSHEQYF	TGTGCCAGAAGCCCTCGGGACAGGGGAAGCCACGAGCAGTACTTC
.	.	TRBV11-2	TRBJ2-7	CASSHAVVYEQYF	TGTGCCAGCAGCCACGCGGTAGTCTACGAGCAGTACTTC
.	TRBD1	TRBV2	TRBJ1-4	CASSGQGPNEKLFF	TGTGCCAGCAGTGGACAGGGTCCTAATGAAAAACTGTTTTTT